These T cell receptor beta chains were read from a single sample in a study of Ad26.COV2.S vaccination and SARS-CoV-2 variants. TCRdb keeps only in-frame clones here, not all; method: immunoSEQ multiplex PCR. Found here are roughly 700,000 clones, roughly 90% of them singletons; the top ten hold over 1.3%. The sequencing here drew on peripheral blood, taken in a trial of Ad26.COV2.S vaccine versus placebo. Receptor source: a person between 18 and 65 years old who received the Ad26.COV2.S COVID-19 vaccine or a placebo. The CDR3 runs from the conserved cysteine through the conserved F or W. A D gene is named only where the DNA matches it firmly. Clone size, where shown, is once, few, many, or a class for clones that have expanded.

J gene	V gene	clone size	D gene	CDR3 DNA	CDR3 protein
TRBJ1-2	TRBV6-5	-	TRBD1	TGTGCCAGCAGTTACGTTCAGGGGGCCTTCTATGGCTACACCTTC	CASSYVQGAFYGYTF
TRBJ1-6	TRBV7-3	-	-	TGTGCCAGCAGCTGGACGGCTAATTCACCCCTCCACTTT	CASSWTANSPLHF
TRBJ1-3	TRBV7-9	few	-	TGTGCCAGCAGCCCACCGGGACGGTCCTCTGGAAACACCATATATTTT	CASSPPGRSSGNTIYF
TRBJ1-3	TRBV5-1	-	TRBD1	TGCGCCAGCAGCTTGGAGGGGGCCCGCTCTGGAAACACCATATATTTT	CASSLEGARSGNTIYF
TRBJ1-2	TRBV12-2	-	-	TGTGCAAGTCGAGTCCCCGGGGGTATCTATGGCTACACCTTC	CASRVPGGIYGYTF
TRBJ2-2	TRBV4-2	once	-	TGTGCCAGCACTGAGCGGAACACCGGGGAGCTGTTTTTT	CASTERNTGELFF
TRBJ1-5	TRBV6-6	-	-	TGTGCCAGCAGTTACACAGGCGTTAGCAATCAGCCCCAGCATTTT	CASSYTGVSNQPQHF
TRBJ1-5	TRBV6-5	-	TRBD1	TGTGCCAGCAGGCGCGACAGGGGGCGAGGTCAGCCCCAGCATTTT	CASRRDRGRGQPQHF
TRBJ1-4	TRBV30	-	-	TGTGCCTGGAGTGTAGGGCGCCGGGGCGAAAAACTGTTTTTT	CAWSVGRRGEKLFF
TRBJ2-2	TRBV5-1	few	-	TGCGCCAGCAGCTTGGCCGCTTCTGCGAACACCGGGGAGCTGTTTTTT	CASSLAASANTGELFF
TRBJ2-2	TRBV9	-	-	TGTGCCAGCAGCGTAGTCCCGGGAAGGGGATCCGGGGAGCTGTTTTTT	CASSVVPGRGSGELFF
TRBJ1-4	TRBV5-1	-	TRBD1	TGCGCCAGCAGCAGGGACAGGCAAACAACTAATGAAAAACTGTTTTTT	CASSRDRQTTNEKLFF
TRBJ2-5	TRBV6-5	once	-	TGTGCCAGCAGTAGCGAAGAGACCCAGTACTTC	CASSSEETQYF
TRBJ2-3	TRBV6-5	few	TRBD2	TGTGCCAGCAGTTATAATAGCGGGGGGCATACAGATACGCAGTATTTT	CASSYNSGGHTDTQYF
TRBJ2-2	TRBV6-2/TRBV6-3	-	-	TGTGCCAGCAGTGCCCAAGGGTTCGGCGGGGAGCTGTTTTTT	CASSAQGFGGELFF
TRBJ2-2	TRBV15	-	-	TGTGCCACCAGCCACCAAGGGGGAGCGAACACCGGGGAGCTGTTTTTT	CATSHQGGANTGELFF
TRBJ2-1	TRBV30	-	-	TGTGCCTGGAGTGCGATCGGACCCCACAATGAGCAGTTCTTC	CAWSAIGPHNEQFF
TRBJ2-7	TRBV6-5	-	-	TGTGCCAGCAGTCACTCTGCGGGGTCCTACGAGCAGTACTTC	CASSHSAGSYEQYF
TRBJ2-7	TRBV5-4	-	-	TGTGCCAGCAGCTTGGGAATTACGGCCTCCTACGAGCAGTACTTC	CASSLGITASYEQYF
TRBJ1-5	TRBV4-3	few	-	TGCGCCAGCAGCCAAGATCCCAGGGGACAGCCCCAGCATTTT	CASSQDPRGQPQHF
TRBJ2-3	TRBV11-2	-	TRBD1	TGTGCCAGCAGCTTCACAGGGGCAGATACGCAGTATTTT	CASSFTGADTQYF
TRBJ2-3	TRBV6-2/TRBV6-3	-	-	TGTGCCAGCAGCGAAAAAACAGATACGCAGTATTTT	CASSEKTDTQYF
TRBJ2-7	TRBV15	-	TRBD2	TGTGCCACCAGCATAGGTCCTAGCGGGAAACCCTACGAGCAGTACTTC	CATSIGPSGKPYEQYF
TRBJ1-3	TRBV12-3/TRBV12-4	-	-	TGTGCCAGCAGTTTCCTTGGAAACACCATATATTTT	CASSFLGNTIYF
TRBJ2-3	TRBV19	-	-	TGTGCCAGTAACAACCGGGACCTCACAGATACGCAGTATTTT	CASNNRDLTDTQYF
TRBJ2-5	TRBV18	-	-	TGTGCCAGCTCACCTACCAGGGAAGAGACCCAGTACTTC	CASSPTREETQYF
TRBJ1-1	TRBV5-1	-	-	TGCGCCAGCAGCTTAAGACAGGAGGCCCCCCCTGAAGCTTTCTTT	CASSLRQEAPPEAFF
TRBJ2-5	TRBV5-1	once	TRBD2	TGCGCCAGCAGCTCTCAGCCTAGCGGGGGGAGGGAAGAGACCCAGTACTTC	CASSSQPSGGREETQYF
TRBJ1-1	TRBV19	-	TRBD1	TGTGCCAGTAGTCGACAGGGGGCGCGTAACACTGAAGCTTTCTTT	CASSRQGARNTEAFF
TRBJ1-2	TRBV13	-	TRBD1	TGTGCCAGCAGCTTAGTTCGACAGGGGTACTATGGCTACACCTTC	CASSLVRQGYYGYTF
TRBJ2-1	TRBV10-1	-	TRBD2	TGCGCCAGCAAGCCGAGACTAGCGGACAATGAGCAGTTCTTC	CASKPRLADNEQFF
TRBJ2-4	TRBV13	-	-	TGTGCCAGCAGCTTTTTCGGGACCAAAGCCAAAAACATTCAGTACTTC	CASSFFGTKAKNIQYF
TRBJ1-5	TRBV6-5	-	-	TGTGCCAGCAGTAGGGGAGGGGTTAGCAATCAGCCCCAGCATTTT	CASSRGGVSNQPQHF
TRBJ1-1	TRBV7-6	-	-	TGTGCCAGCAGCTTAGGGCAGGGCTTAGACACTGAAGCTTTCTTT	CASSLGQGLDTEAFF
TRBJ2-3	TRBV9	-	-	TGTGCCAGCAGCACCTGGGGTACGCAGTATTTT	CASSTWGTQYF
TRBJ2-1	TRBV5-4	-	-	TGTGCCAGCAGCTTGATAGCCCATGCCTACAATGAGCAGTTCTTC	CASSLIAHAYNEQFF
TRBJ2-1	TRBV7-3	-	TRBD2	TGTGCCAGCAGCTTAAACCCTTCGGCGGGGGGATACAATGAGCAGTTCTTC	CASSLNPSAGGYNEQFF
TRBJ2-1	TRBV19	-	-	TGTGCCAGTACCCTGGGGGTCCAAGGGGAGCAGTTCTTC	CASTLGVQGEQFF
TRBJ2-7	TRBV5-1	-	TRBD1	TGCGCCAGCAGCTCCGGACAGGGTTTTAGTCCCCTTTCCTACGAGCAGTACTTC	CASSSGQGFSPLSYEQYF
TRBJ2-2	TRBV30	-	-	TGTGCCTGGAGCGAGGGACCGAACACCGGGGAGCTGTTTTTT	CAWSEGPNTGELFF
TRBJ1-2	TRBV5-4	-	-	TGTGCCAGCAGCTTGGACAGCTATGGCTACACCTTC	CASSLDSYGYTF
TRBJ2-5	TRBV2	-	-	TGTGCCAGCAGTGAAGTCGGGGAGACCCAGTACTTC	CASSEVGETQYF
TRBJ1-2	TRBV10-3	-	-	TGTGCCATCAGTGTGGGAGGCGACTATGGCTACACCTTC	CAISVGGDYGYTF
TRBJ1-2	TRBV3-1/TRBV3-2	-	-	TGTGCCAGCAGCCAAGATCATGGGGGGCCTGACTATGGCTACACCTTC	CASSQDHGGPDYGYTF
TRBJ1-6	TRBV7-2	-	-	TGTGCCAGCAGCTTCCGGGATCCAAATTCACCCCTCCACTTT	CASSFRDPNSPLHF
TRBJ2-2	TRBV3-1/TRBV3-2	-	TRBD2	TGTGCCAGCAGCCAAGCCCCCAGCGGGGCGAACACCGGGGAGCTGTTTTTT	CASSQAPSGANTGELFF
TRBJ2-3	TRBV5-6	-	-	TGTGCCAGCAGCTTAGGGGAGCCGCAGTATTTT	CASSLGEPQYF
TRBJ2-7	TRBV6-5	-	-	TGTGCCAGCAGTTTTACTAGAGGTCGTTGGCCCGACGAGCAGTACTTC	CASSFTRGRWPDEQYF
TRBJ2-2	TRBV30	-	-	TGTGCCTGGAGTAGACGTAACACCGGGGAGCTGTTTTTT	CAWSRRNTGELFF